Below are 7 T cell receptor beta chains sequenced from a single sample in a study of control samples from healthy donors and cancer patients. Libraries were prepared by immunoSEQ multiplex PCR; TCRdb keeps only in-frame clonotypes and omits some of them. The sample carries about 20,000 clones, 85% to 90% recorded once. The sample was PBMCs. The receptor set was obtained from a woman aged 60-70 years with head and neck cancer.

This chain connects TRBV28 to TRBJ1-2; TRBD1 matches 8 bases. The CDR3 is 12 amino acids. Trimming cost V 5 bases and J 8 bases; bases outside gene matches: 4. Per the germline V gene, CDR1 is MDHEN and CDR2 is SYDVKM. CDR3 nucleotides: TGTGCCAGCAGTCCTGACAGGGGAGGCTACACCTTC. Amino acids: CASSPDRGGYTF.

The chain employs TRBV20-1 and TRBJ2-5, with 8 bases aligning to TRBD2. The J segment lost 2 bases and the V segment lost 3 bases, leaving 5 bases of the junction unmatched. The CDR3 runs to 14 residues. The germline gives CDR1 DFQATT, CDR2 SNEGSKA (reference sequence). The CDR3 DNA follows: TGCAGTGCTAGTGTTAGCGGGGCACAAGAGACCCAGTACTTC. Amino acids: CSASVSGAQETQYF.

The table lists this clone with a count of one. The chain carries TRBV7-9 and TRBJ2-7; 7 bases align to TRBD1. Germline lookup yields CDR1 SEHNR and CDR2 FQNEAQ (reference sequence). This CDR3 contains 16 residues. With V trimmed by 2 bases and J by 2 bases, 9 bases remained unmatched. In DNA, the CDR3 is TGTGCCAGCAGCTTAAGGACGACAGGGCCGCCCTACGAGCAGTACTTC. Translating gives CASSLRTTGPPYEQYF.

This chain links TRBV29-1 with TRBJ2-1; tentatively, D is TRBD2 (5 bases). Trimming shortened V by 8 bases and J by 7 bases, and 9 bases separated the two germline ends. This CDR3 is built from 10 residues. In germline, CDR1 is SQVTM, CDR2 ANQGSEA. CDR3 residues: CSSRGNEQFF. The CDR3 bases are TGCAGCTCCAGAGGGAATGAGCAGTTCTTC.

The chain uses TRBV3-1 (or the pseudogene TRBV3-2) and TRBJ2-4; D may be TRBD1 (5 bases). Deletions cut 4 bases from V and 1 base from J, with 8 bases between. The CDR3 covers 14 residues. CDR1 is LGHDT, CDR2 YNNKEL, per germline (reference sequence). CDR3 sequence reads: CASSRRGAKNIQYF. CDR3 sequence (DNA): TGTGCCAGCAGCCGTAGGGGCGCCAAAAACATTCAGTACTTC.

The chain recombines TRBV2 with TRBJ1-1; no clear D. Germline loops: CDR1 SNHLY, CDR2 FYNNEI. The CDR3 runs 14 residues. V was cut by 0 bases and J by 3 bases, with 8 bases left in between. The CDR3 region is CASSEAGQDTEAFF. The CDR3 DNA follows: TGTGCCAGCAGTGAAGCTGGGCAAGACACTGAAGCTTTCTTT.

This chain connects TRBV29-1 to TRBJ2-7; D gene unclear. CDR3 length equals 12 residues. Trimming cost V 7 bases and J 5 bases, with 15 bases left between them. CDR1 and CDR2 from the germline V gene are SQVTM and ANQGSEA. The CDR3 region is CSAIPSNHEQYF. CDR3 coding DNA: TGCAGCGCTATACCCTCGAACCACGAGCAGTACTTC.